The entry below describes one T cell receptor beta chain. Its antigen remains unidentified. Assay: immunoSEQ multiplex PCR; the TCRdb copy retains only in-frame clones and omits some. The sample has about 380,000 clones, around 96% seen once. V was clipped by 4 bases and J by 3 bases; unmatched bases: 6. CDR1 SNHLY and CDR2 FYNNEI come from the germline V gene. This CDR3 is 15 amino acids long. The sample comes from a study of shared clonotypes between healthy human individuals. Study observations and caveats: The study found lower generation probabilities in non-shared clonotypes than in those shared by all four donors.

This chain uses TRBV2 with TRBJ1-3; 7 nucleotides match TRBD1. The receptor's source is a man aged 30 to 39 in good health. Specimen: memory CD8+ T cells sorted from blood. Subset specified: CD45RO+ cells pooled with CCR7-negative TemRA cells. In DNA, the CDR3 is TGTGCCAGCAGTGGAGCCGCAGGGGGTGGAAACACCATATATTTT. Protein sequence: CASSGAAGGGNTIYF. The variable domain in full, with the rest retrieved from reference TRBV2 and TRBJ1-3, is EPEVTQTPSHQVTQMGQEVILRCVPISNHLYFYWYRQILGQKVEFLVSFYNNEISEKSEIFDDQFSVERPDGSNFTLKIRSTKLEDSAMYFCASSGAAGGGNTIYFGEGSWLTVV.